The 29 T cell receptor beta chains presented below share a single source sample, sequenced in a study of cytomegalovirus exposure and HLA in healthy donors. Profiling relied on immunoSEQ multiplex PCR, and the TCRdb table lists in-frame clones only, not all of them. Of 120,000 to 150,000 clones detected, around 90% appear once; the ten largest clones hold over 3%. Sequenced: PBMCs. These receptors all stem from a woman aged 18-29 years in good health and CMV-seropositive.

The chain uses TRBV19 and TRBJ2-3, with 12 bases that match TRBD2. The V gene end was trimmed by 4 bases and the J gene end by 0 bases; junction bases not matched to a gene: 8. Germline-derived CDR1 and CDR2 are LNHDA and SQIVND (reference sequence). CDR3 size: 18 residues. The CDR3 loop is CASSRLAGDWASTDTQYF. The CDR3 bases are TGTGCCAGTAGTAGACTAGCGGGAGATTGGGCTAGCACAGATACGCAGTATTTT. Full variable domain (rest looked up from reference TRBV19 and TRBJ2-3): DGGITQSPKYLFRKEGQNVTLSCEQNLNHDAMYWYRQDPGQGLRLIYYSQIVNDFQKGDIAEGYSVSREKKESFPLTVTSAQKNPTAFYLCASSRLAGDWASTDTQYFGPGTRLTVL.

This clone has only a few counts. The chain carries TRBV7-9 and TRBJ1-1, with D possibly matching TRBD1 (5 bases). Germline CDR1 reads SEHNR; CDR2 reads FQNEAQ (reference sequence). The CDR3 runs to 13 residues. Trimming cost V 4 bases and J 4 bases, with 10 bases left between them. In DNA form, the CDR3 reads TGTGCCAGCAGCTCTCGGGGGGGCACTGAAGCTTTCTTT. This codes for CASSSRGGTEAFF.

This chain connects TRBV5-1 to TRBJ1-5, with 8 bases identical to TRBD1. With V trimmed by 4 bases and J by 5 bases, 8 bases remained unmatched. In germline, CDR1 is SGHRS, CDR2 YFSETQ. The CDR3 extends over 15 amino acids. CDR3 region: CASSLAGGVHQPQHF. In DNA form, the CDR3 reads TGCGCCAGCAGCCTCGCAGGGGGCGTACATCAGCCCCAGCATTTT.

The rearrangement uses TRBV7-9 and TRBJ2-2; no clear D gene. V dropped 6 bases and J dropped 0 bases, with 11 bases sitting between them. The germline gives CDR1 SEHNR, CDR2 FQNEAQ (reference sequence). The CDR3 has 15 residues. This chain's CDR3 is CASRLRSANTGELFF. The CDR3 DNA reads TGTGCCAGCAGGTTGAGGTCCGCGAACACCGGGGAGCTGTTTTTT.

This chain joins TRBV6-1 and TRBJ2-1; TRBD2 agrees at 9 bases. The germline gives CDR1 MNHNS, CDR2 SASEGT. With V trimmed by 3 bases and J by 3 bases, 3 bases remained unmatched. The CDR3 has 15 amino acids. CDR3 in DNA: TGTGCCAGCAGTGATCCTAGCGGGGTCTACAATGAGCAGTTCTTC. Its protein product is CASSDPSGVYNEQFF.

This clone appeared a single time. The chain joins TRBV6-5 to TRBJ1-1, with a tentative D call TRBD1 (6 bases). V lost 6 bases to trimming and J lost 0 bases, with 11 bases between them. The CDR3 extends over 14 amino acids. Germline V gene lookup returns CDR1 MNHEY and CDR2 SVGAGI. The CDR3, as DNA: TGTGCCAGCAGCTTACAGGGCATGAACACTGAAGCTTTCTTT. Encoded protein: CASSLQGMNTEAFF.

The genes are TRBV6-1 and TRBJ2-5; D uncertain. Germline assignment: CDR1 MNHNS and CDR2 SASEGT. V was clipped by 4 bases and J by 0 bases, with 12 bases between them. This CDR3 is built from 15 residues. The DNA for the CDR3 is TGTGCCAGCAGTGCAAATGGGCAGAACCAAGAGACCCAGTACTTC. Its translation is CASSANGQNQETQYF.

The chain uses TRBV11-2 and TRBJ2-1, with 14 bases matching TRBD2. V shed 2 bases, J shed 2 bases, and the junction held 8 bases outside the gene matches. Germline loops: CDR1 SGHAT, CDR2 FQNNGV. This CDR3 has 19 residues. This CDR3 is CASSLPGTSGRLAYNEQFF. Here the CDR3 DNA reads TGTGCCAGCAGCTTACCGGGGACTAGCGGGAGATTGGCCTACAATGAGCAGTTCTTC.

V usage is TRBV2 and J usage is TRBJ2-2, with TRBD1 matching over 10 bases. The CDR3 loop spans 15 amino acids. Trimming removed 5 bases from V and 6 bases from J; junction bases left unmatched: 6. The V gene's germline CDR1 is SNHLY and CDR2 FYNNEI. The CDR3 DNA is TGTGCCAGCAGTCGCGGGACAGGGGTAGCCGGGGAGCTGTTTTTT. It yields the protein CASSRGTGVAGELFF.

This clone was recorded only once. The chain carries TRBV7-2 and TRBJ2-3; the D is unclear. The CDR3 is made up of 16 amino acids. V dropped 2 bases and J dropped 0 bases, with 12 bases sitting between them. Per germline, CDR1 SGHTA and CDR2 FQGNSA. In nucleotides, the CDR3 is TGTGCCAGCAGCTTACTTGCGGCGACTAGCACAGATACGCAGTATTTT. Translated: CASSLLAATSTDTQYF.

This clone was counted once. V is TRBV27 and J is TRBJ2-2; perhaps TRBD2 as D (5 bases). V lost 0 bases and J lost 6, with 8 bases in between. Germline values: CDR1 MNHEY, CDR2 SMNVEV (reference sequence). This CDR3 is 14 amino acids long. CDR3 coding DNA: TGTGCCAGCAGTTTATCAGGGCGGGCCGGGGAGCTGTTTTTT. It specifies CASSLSGRAGELFF.

V usage is TRBV11-1 and J usage is TRBJ2-1; 8 nucleotides match TRBD1. The CDR3 sequence is 14 residues long. Germline assignment: CDR1 SGHAT and CDR2 FQDESV (reference sequence). With V trimmed by 5 bases and J by 2 bases, 2 bases remained unmatched. The CDR3 sequence: CASSRDRPYNEQFF. CDR3 nucleotide sequence: TGTGCCAGCAGCCGGGACAGGCCCTACAATGAGCAGTTCTTC. Filled out from reference TRBV11-1 and TRBJ2-1, the complete variable domain reads EAEVAQSPRYKITEKSQAVAFWCDPISGHATLYWYRQILGQGPELLVQFQDESVVDDSQLPKDRFSAERLKGVDSTLKIQPAELGDSAMYLCASSRDRPYNEQFFGPGTRLTVL.

V usage is TRBV12-5 and J usage is TRBJ1-1, with unresolved D. The germline V and J ends were trimmed by 3 bases and 8 bases, with 10 bases remaining between them. This CDR3 has 12 residues. Germline assignment: CDR1 LGHNT and CDR2 FRNRAP. In DNA, the CDR3 is TGTGCTAGTGGTTTTGGACTCGGGGAAGCTTTCTTT. Protein: CASGFGLGEAFF.

The genes are TRBV5-6 and TRBJ2-3, with 8 bases aligning to TRBD2. With V trimmed by 4 bases and J by 4 bases, 5 bases remained unmatched. The CDR3 totals 14 residues. Per the germline V gene, CDR1 is SGHDT and CDR2 is YYEEEE. The CDR3 DNA sequence: TGTGCCAGCAGCCGGGGACTAGGATCAGATACGCAGTATTTT. This encodes CASSRGLGSDTQYF.

The rearrangement links TRBV7-9 to TRBJ2-7; 7 bases align to TRBD2. The CDR3 consists of 14 residues. Trimming at V came to 1 base and at J to 5 bases, leaving 5 bases not matched to a gene. Germline CDR1 reads SEHNR; CDR2 reads FQNEAQ (reference sequence). The CDR3 DNA follows: TGTGCCAGCAGCTTAGTTGGGAGGGAGAACGAGCAGTACTTC. It translates to CASSLVGRENEQYF.

The gene calls are TRBV28 and TRBJ2-6; the match to TRBD1 covers 9 bases. Germline V gene sequence: CDR1 MDHEN, CDR2 SYDVKM. V shed 5 bases and J 0 bases; nucleotides not matched to a gene: 8. This CDR3 has 18 residues. For the CDR3, the DNA is TGTGCCAGCAGTCCTTCCGGGACAGGGCCCTCTGGGGCCAACGTCCTGACTTTC. It specifies CASSPSGTGPSGANVLTF.

The rearrangement links TRBV28 to TRBJ2-5, with a possible D match to TRBD2 (5 bases). V was trimmed by 6 bases and J by 6 bases, leaving 17 bases between them. Germline V gives CDR1 MDHEN, CDR2 SYDVKM. CDR3 length: 14 residues. In DNA, the CDR3 is TGTGCCAGCAGCCCTCTCCGGGTAGCGAAGACCCAGTACTTC. It yields the protein CASSPLRVAKTQYF.

The V call is TRBV27, the J call TRBJ2-5; TRBD2 agrees at 16 bases. Germline assignment: CDR1 MNHEY and CDR2 SMNVEV (reference sequence). The CDR3 loop spans 18 amino acids. With V trimmed by 6 bases and J by 5 bases, 12 bases remained unmatched. The CDR3 nucleotides read TGTGCCAGCAGCAATGGGGGGACTAGCGGGAGGGCCGGTGAGACCCAGTACTTC. Protein sequence: CASSNGGTSGRAGETQYF.

The rearrangement joins TRBV4-3 to TRBJ1-1; 9 nucleotides match TRBD1. Trimming at V came to 5 bases and at J to 4 bases, leaving 8 bases not matched to a gene. Germline CDR1 LGHNA, CDR2 YSLEER. The CDR3 covers 15 residues. CDR3 DNA: TGCGCCAGCAGCTATCAGACAGGGGGTATCACTGAAGCTTTCTTT. It is translated as CASSYQTGGITEAFF.

This clone has just one count. In nucleotides, the CDR3 is TGTGCCAGTATATCAGGGGCCCTCCTGGGGGCCAACGTCCTGACTTTC. Translating it yields CASISGALLGANVLTF. The chain recombines TRBV19 with TRBJ2-6; D is perhaps TRBD1 (6 bases). The CDR3 is 16 amino acids. Germline V gives CDR1 LNHDA, CDR2 SQIVND (reference sequence). Trimming took off 7 bases at V and 4 bases at J, with 17 bases between the two ends.

This chain uses TRBV29-1 with TRBJ2-7; tentative D call: TRBD2 (5 bases). CDR1 is SQVTM and CDR2 is ANQGSEA in the germline V gene. Deletions cut 4 bases from V and 7 bases from J, with 17 bases between. CDR3 size: 13 residues. The CDR3: CSVGPEAGREQYF. DNA of the CDR3: TGCAGCGTTGGCCCGGAGGCAGGTCGGGAGCAGTACTTC.

The chain employs TRBV29-1 and TRBJ2-7; possibly TRBD2 for D (6 bases). V was trimmed by 7 bases and J by 4 bases, leaving 14 bases between them. There are 12 residues in the CDR3. Germline CDR1 reads SQVTM; CDR2 reads ANQGSEA. The CDR3 sequence: CSALDGGYEQYF. DNA for the CDR3: TGCAGCGCCCTCGACGGGGGATACGAGCAGTACTTC.

The V and J genes are TRBV11-3 and TRBJ2-7, with D possibly matching TRBD2 (6 bases). Trimming shortened V by 1 base and J by 7 bases, and 17 bases separated the two germline ends. There are 15 residues in the CDR3. Germline CDR1 SGHNT, CDR2 YENEEA. CDR3 protein: CASSLGAPRAGEQYF. The CDR3 region has the DNA TGTGCCAGCAGCTTAGGGGCCCCCAGGGCGGGGGAGCAGTACTTC.

The CDR3 region is CASSSQGLRTDTQYF. In DNA form, the CDR3 reads TGTGCCAGCAGTTCCCAGGGACTACGCACAGATACGCAGTATTTT. This chain links TRBV2 with TRBJ2-3, with 7 positions matching TRBD2. The CDR3 consists of 15 residues. Per germline, CDR1 SNHLY and CDR2 FYNNEI. Germline trimming cut 5 bases from V and 1 base from J; bases unmatched to any gene: 6.

This CDR3 reads CAWSFGTSGGPSTDTQYF. CDR3 DNA sequence: TGTGCCTGGAGTTTCGGGACTAGCGGGGGCCCTAGCACAGATACGCAGTATTTT. V is TRBV30 and J is TRBJ2-3; 14 positions agree with TRBD2. This CDR3 has 18 residues. The V segment lost 2 bases and the J segment 0 bases; nucleotides outside the gene matches: 7. Per germline, CDR1 GTSNPN and CDR2 SVGIG (reference sequence).

The rearrangement uses TRBV7-2 and TRBJ1-5; D is unresolved. Trimming removed 2 bases from V and 6 bases from J, with 11 bases in between. Germline CDR1 and CDR2: SGHTA and FQGNSA. The CDR3 totals 14 residues. Written as DNA, the CDR3 is TGTGCCAGCAGCTTATATGCGGGCGGTCAGCCCCAGCATTTT. This translates into CASSLYAGGQPQHF.

The genes are TRBV2 and TRBJ2-5; 7 bases agree with TRBD2. The CDR3 is 12 amino acids. Germline CDR1 reads SNHLY; CDR2 reads FYNNEI. J gave up 5 bases and V 7 bases, and 4 bases lay outside the gene matches. CDR3 sequence (DNA): TGTGCCAGCATGGGGGGAGGGGAGACCCAGTACTTC. This codes for CASMGGGETQYF. Supplemented by reference TRBV2 and TRBJ2-5, the full variable domain reads EPEVTQTPSHQVTQMGQEVILRCVPISNHLYFYWYRQILGQKVEFLVSFYNNEISEKSEIFDDQFSVERPDGSNFTLKIRSTKLEDSAMYFCASMGGGETQYFGPGTRLLVL.

This rearrangement joins TRBV5-6 to TRBJ1-3; D is unclear. The length of the CDR3 is 15 residues. Trimming took off 0 bases at V and 1 base at J, with 8 bases between the two ends. Germline lookup yields CDR1 SGHDT and CDR2 YYEEEE. DNA for the CDR3: TGTGCCAGCAGCTTGGTGGCAGGTTCTGGAAACACCATATATTTT. It specifies CASSLVAGSGNTIYF.

V usage is TRBV5-6 and J usage is TRBJ2-3; 8 nucleotides match TRBD2. The ends lost 2 bases at V and 14 bases at J; junction bases unmatched: 7. Germline assignment: CDR1 SGHDT and CDR2 YYEEEE. The CDR3 has 12 amino acids. This CDR3 is CASSFMAGGLYF. CDR3 DNA: TGTGCCAGCAGCTTCATGGCGGGAGGACTGTATTTT. The variable domain in full, with the rest retrieved from reference TRBV5-6 and TRBJ2-3, is DAGVTQSPTHLIKTRGQQVTLRCSPKSGHDTVSWYQQALGQGPQFIFQYYEEEERQRGNFPDRFSGHQFPNYSSELNVNALLLGDSALYLCASSFMAGGLYFGPGTRLTVL.